The present TCR beta chain was sequenced within a study of technical replicates of blood from a few donors (dated by TCRdb to between 2016 and 2019). A note on this clone: Its binding antigen is unknown. No much larger clonotype is one base removed from it; base qualities were not supplied.

Sequences SGDLS (CDR1) and YYNGEE (CDR2) are obtained from the germline V gene. The germline V end is reduced by 4 bases and the J end by 2 bases; junction bases left unmatched: 6. The cysteine opens and the phenylalanine closes a CDR3 of 15 amino acids. Left in the record is the CDR3 DNA by itself, 45 bases read in frame from the first base. The library was prepared using the immunoSEQ multiplex PCR assay. TCRdb limited this immuneACCESS table to in-frame rearrangements with V and J called. A share of clones is missing; checked studies link under half to unresolved V genes, and the rest is unexplained. The sample table shows 90,000 or so clones, and just under 95% are seen once. The top ten clones comprise approximately 0.35% of the sample.

Here the chain combines TRBV9 and TRBJ2-5; TRBD1 agrees with 9 junctional bases. This sequence was found in a human donor in good health. Sequencing was done on a sample of T cells isolated from PBMCs. The CDR3 region reads CASSLQGARQETQYF. The DNA reads TGTGCCAGCAGCTTACAGGGGGCTAGGCAAGAGACCCAGTACTTC.